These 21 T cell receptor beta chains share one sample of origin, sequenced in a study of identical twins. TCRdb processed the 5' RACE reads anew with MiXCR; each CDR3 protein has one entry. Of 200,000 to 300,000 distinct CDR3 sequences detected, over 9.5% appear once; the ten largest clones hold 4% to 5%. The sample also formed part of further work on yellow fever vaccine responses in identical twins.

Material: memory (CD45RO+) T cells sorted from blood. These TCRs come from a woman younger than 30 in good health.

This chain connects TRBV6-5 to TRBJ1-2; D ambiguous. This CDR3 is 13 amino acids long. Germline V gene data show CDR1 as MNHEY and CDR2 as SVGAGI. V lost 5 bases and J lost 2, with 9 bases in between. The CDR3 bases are TGTGCCAGCAGTAACGGGGTAAACTATGGCTACACCTTC. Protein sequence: CASSNGVNYGYTF.

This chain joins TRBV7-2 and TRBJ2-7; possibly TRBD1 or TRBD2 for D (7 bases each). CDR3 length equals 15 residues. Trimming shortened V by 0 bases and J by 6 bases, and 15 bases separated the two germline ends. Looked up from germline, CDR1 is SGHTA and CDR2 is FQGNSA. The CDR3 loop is CASSLAQGGGREQYF. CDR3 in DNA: TGTGCCAGCAGCTTAGCGCAGGGGGGAGGGCGCGAGCAGTACTTC.

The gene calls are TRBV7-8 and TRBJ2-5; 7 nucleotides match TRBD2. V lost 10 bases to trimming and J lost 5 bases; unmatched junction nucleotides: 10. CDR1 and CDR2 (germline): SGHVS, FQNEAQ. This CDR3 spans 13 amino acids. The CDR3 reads CATESGTLETQYF. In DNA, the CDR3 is TGTGCCACGGAGAGCGGGACTTTGGAGACCCAGTACTTC. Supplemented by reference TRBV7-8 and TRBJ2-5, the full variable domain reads GAGVSQSPRYKVAKRGQDVALRCDPISGHVSLFWYQQALGQGPEFLTYFQNEAQLDKSGLPSDRFFAERPEGSVSTLKIQRTQQEDSAVYLCATESGTLETQYFGPGTRLLVL.

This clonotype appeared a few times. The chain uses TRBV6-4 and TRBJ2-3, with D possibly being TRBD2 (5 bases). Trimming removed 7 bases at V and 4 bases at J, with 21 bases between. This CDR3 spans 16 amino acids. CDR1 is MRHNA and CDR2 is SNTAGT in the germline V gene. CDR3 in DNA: TGTGCCAGCATGAAGGAGGCCGGCTTGGGTTCAGATACGCAGTATTTT. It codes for CASMKEAGLGSDTQYF.

The CDR3: CASSTLAGARYEQYF. In DNA, the CDR3 is TGTGCCAGCAGCACACTAGCGGGAGCAAGGTACGAGCAGTACTTC. The genes are TRBV7-2 and TRBJ2-7, with 11 bases lining up with TRBD2. CDR1 and CDR2 (germline): SGHTA, FQGNSA. The length of the CDR3 is 15 residues. Trimming at V came to 5 bases and at J to 4 bases, leaving 7 bases not matched to a gene.

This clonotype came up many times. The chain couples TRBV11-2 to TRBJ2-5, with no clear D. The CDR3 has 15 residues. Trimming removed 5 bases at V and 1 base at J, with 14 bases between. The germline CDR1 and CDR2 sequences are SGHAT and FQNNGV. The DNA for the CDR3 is TGTGCCAGCAGCCCTTCGTTCCTTTCCCAAGAGACCCAGTACTTC. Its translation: CASSPSFLSQETQYF.

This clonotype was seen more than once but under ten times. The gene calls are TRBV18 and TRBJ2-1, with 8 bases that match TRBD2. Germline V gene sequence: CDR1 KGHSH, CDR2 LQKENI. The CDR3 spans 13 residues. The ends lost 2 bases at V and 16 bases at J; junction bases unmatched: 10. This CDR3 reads CASSPDWRGANFF. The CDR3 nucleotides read TGTGCCAGCTCACCAGATTGGCGGGGGGCCAACTTCTTC.

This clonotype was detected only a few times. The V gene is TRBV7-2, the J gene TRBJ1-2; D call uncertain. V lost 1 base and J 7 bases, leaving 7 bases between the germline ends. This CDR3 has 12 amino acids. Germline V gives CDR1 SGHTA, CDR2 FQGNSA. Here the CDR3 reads CASSLVGFGYTF. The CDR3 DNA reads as TGTGCCAGCAGCTTAGTAGGGTTTGGCTACACCTTC.

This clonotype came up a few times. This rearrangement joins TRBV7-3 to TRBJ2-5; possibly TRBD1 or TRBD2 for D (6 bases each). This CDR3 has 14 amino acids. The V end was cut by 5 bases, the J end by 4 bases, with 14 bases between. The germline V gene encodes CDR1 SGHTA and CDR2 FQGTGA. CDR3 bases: TGTGCCAGCAGCCTAGGGGGGAGGTCAGAGACCCAGTACTTC. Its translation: CASSLGGRSETQYF.

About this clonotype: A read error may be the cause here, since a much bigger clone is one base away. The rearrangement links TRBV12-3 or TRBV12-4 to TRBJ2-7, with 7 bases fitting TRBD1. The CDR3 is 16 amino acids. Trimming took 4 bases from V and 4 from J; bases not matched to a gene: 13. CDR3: CASSSPRDREQYEQYF. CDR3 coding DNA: TGTGCCAGCAGTTCACCCCGCGACAGGGAGCAATACGAGCAGTACTTC.

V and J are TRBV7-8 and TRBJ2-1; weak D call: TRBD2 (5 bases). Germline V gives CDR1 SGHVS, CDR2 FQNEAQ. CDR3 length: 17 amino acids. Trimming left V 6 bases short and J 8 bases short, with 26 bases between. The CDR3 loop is CASSSYPGLSTSDEQFF. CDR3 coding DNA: TGTGCCAGCAGTTCCTACCCGGGATTATCGACGTCCGATGAGCAGTTCTTC.

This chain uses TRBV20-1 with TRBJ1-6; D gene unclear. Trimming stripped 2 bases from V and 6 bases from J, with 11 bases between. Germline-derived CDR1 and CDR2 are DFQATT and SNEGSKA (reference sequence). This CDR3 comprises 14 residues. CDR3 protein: CSARKDDGNSPLHF. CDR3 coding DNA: TGCAGTGCTAGAAAGGATGATGGTAATTCACCCCTCCACTTT.

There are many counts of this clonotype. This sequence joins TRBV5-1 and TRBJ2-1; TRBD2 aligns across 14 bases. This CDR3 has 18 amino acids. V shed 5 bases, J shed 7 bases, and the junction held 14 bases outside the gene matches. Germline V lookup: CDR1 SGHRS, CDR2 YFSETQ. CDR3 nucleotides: TGCGCCAGCAGGCCCCCGGGACTAGCGGGAGTTGGTGGGAATGAGCAGTTCTTC. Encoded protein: CASRPPGLAGVGGNEQFF.

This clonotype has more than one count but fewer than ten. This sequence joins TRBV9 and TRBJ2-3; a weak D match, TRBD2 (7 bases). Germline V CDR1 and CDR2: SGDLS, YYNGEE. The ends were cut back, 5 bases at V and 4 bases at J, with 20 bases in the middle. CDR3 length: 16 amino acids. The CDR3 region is CASSPGWGGPSDTQYF. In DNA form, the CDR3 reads TGTGCCAGCAGTCCCGGTTGGGGGGGGCCCTCAGATACGCAGTATTTT.

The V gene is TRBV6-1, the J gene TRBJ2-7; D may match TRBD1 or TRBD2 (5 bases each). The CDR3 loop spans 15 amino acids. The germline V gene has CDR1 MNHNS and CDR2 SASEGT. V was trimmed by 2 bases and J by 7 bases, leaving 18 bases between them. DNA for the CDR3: TGTGCCAGCAGTGAAAGCGAGGGGACCGTGAGTGAGCAGTACTTC. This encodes CASSESEGTVSEQYF.

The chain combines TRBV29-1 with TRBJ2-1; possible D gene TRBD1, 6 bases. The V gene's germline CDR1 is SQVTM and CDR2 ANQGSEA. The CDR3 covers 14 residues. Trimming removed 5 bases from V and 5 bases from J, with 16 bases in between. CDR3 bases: TGCAGCGTTAATCCGGGACACGCCAACAATGAGCAGTTCTTC. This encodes CSVNPGHANNEQFF.

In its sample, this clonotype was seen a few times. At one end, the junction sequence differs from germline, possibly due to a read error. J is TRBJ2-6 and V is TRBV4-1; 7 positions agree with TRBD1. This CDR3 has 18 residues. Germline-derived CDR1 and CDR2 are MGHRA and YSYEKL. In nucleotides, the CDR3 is TGCGCCAGCAGCCAAGGAGGACAGGCCGGCTCTGGGACCAACGTCCTGACTTTC. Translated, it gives CASSQGGQAGSGTNVLTF.

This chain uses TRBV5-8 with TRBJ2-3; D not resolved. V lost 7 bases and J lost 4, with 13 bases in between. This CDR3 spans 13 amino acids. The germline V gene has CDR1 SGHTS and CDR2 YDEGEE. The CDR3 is CASRRNKADTQYF. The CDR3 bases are TGTGCCAGCCGGCGAAATAAGGCAGATACGCAGTATTTT.

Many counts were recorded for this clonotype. DNA of the CDR3: TGTGCCAGCAGCCAAGTTGGGCCTGGACATCACAACACTGAAGCTTTCTTT. Residues: CASSQVGPGHHNTEAFF. V is TRBV4-2 and J is TRBJ1-1; possible D gene TRBD1, 5 bases. With 1 base removed from V and 2 bases from J, the gap between germline ends came to 17 bases. This CDR3 has 17 amino acids. Germline loops: CDR1 LGHNA, CDR2 YNFKEQ.

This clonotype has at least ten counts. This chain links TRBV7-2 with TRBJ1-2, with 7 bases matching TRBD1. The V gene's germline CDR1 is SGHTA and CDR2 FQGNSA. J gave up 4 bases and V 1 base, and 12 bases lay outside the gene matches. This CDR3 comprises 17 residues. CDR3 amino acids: CASSLGVSGTASYGYTF. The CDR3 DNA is TGTGCCAGCAGCTTAGGGGTTTCCGGGACAGCAAGCTATGGCTACACCTTC.

The CDR3 DNA follows: TGCAGTGCTAGAGTCCCTAGCACAGATACGCAGTATTTT. Translated: CSARVPSTDTQYF. V usage is TRBV20-1 and J usage is TRBJ2-3; D is ambiguous. Trimming left V 1 base short and J 0 bases short, with 5 bases between. From germline, CDR1 is DFQATT and CDR2 SNEGSKA (reference sequence). The CDR3 spans 13 residues.